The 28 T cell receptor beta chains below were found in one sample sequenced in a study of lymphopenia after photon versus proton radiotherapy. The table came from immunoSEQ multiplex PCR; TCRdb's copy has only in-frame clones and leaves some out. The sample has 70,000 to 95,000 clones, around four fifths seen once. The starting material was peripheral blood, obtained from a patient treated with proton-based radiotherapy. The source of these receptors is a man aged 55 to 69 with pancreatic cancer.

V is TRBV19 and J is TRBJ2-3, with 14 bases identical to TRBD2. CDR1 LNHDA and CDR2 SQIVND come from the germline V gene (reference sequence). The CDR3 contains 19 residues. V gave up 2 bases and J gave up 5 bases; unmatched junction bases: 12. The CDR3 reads CASSITNAGLAGGEDTQYF. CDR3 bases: TGTGCCAGTAGTATAACTAATGCCGGACTAGCGGGAGGAGAAGATACGCAGTATTTT.

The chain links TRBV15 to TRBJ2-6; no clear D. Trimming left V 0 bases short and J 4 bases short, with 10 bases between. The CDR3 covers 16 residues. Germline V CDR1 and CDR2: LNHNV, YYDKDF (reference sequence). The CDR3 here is CATSRDWASGANVLTF. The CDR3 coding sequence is TGTGCCACCAGCAGAGATTGGGCGTCCGGGGCCAACGTCCTGACTTTC.

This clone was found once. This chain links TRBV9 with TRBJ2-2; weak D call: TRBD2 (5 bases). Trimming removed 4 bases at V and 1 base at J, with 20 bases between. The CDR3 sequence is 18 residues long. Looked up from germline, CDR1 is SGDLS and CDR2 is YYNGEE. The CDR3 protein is CASSPLPGSGLNTGELFF. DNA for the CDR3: TGTGCCAGCAGCCCCCTCCCGGGCAGCGGACTGAACACCGGGGAGCTGTTTTTT.

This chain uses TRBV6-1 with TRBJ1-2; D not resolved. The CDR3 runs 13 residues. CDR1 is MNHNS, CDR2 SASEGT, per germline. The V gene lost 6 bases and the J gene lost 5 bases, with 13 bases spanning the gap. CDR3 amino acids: CASSGTALYGYTF. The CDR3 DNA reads TGTGCCAGCAGCGGCACGGCGTTATATGGCTACACCTTC.

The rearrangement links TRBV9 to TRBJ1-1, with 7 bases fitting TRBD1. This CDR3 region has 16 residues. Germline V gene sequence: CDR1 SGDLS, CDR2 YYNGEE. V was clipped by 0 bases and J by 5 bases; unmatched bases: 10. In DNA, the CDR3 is TGTGCCAGCAGCGTAGAGTCAGGGGGAAGTGGGACTGAAGCTTTCTTT. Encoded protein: CASSVESGGSGTEAFF.

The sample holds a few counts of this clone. The CDR3 is CASSFYDGSYEQYF. The CDR3 DNA follows: TGTGCCAGCAGCTTTTACGACGGCTCCTACGAGCAGTACTTC. The rearrangement joins TRBV11-3 to TRBJ2-7, with unresolved D. V was trimmed by 3 bases and J by 0 bases, leaving 9 bases between them. The CDR3 extends over 14 amino acids. CDR1 is SGHNT and CDR2 is YENEEA in the germline V gene.

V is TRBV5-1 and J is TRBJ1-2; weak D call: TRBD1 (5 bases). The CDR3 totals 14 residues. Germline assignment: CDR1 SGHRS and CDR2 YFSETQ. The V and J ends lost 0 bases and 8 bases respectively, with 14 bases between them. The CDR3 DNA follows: TGCGCCAGCAGCTTGGCTGTTCAGAAGGGGGGCTACACCTTC. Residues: CASSLAVQKGGYTF.

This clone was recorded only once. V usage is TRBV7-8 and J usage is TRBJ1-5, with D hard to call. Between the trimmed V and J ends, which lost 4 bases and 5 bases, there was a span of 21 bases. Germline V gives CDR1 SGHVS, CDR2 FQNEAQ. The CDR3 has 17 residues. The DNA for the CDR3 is TGTGCCAGCAGCTCTGGGTGGGAATTGAGGAAGGATCAGCCCCAGCATTTT. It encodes CASSSGWELRKDQPQHF.

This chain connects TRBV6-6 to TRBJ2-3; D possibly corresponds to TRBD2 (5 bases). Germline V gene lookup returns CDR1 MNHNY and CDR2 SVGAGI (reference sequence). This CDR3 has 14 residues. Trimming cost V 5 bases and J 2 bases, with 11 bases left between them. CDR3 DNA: TGTGCCAGCAGTCCGGGGTATCCCACAGATACGCAGTATTTT. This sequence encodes CASSPGYPTDTQYF.

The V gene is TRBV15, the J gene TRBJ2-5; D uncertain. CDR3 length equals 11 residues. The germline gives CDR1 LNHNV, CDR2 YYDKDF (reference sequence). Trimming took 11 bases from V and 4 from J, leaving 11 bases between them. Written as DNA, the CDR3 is TGTGCCCCTTGGCTGGGAGAGACCCAGTACTTC. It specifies CAPWLGETQYF.

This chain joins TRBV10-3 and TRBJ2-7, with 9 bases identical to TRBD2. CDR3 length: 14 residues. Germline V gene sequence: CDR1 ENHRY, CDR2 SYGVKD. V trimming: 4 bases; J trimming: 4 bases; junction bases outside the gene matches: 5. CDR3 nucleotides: TGTGCCATCAGTGCCGAGACTAGCGGTTACGAGCAGTACTTC. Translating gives CAISAETSGYEQYF.

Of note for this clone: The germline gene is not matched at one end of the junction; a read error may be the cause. This CDR3 is CASSFLGGETQYF. CDR3 DNA sequence: TGTGCTAGCAGCTTCTTGGGAGGCGAGACCCAGTACTTC. The chain links TRBV7-7 to TRBJ2-5; a weak D match, TRBD2 (6 bases). Germline CDR1 SSHAT, CDR2 FNYEAQ (reference sequence). The CDR3 is 13 amino acids.

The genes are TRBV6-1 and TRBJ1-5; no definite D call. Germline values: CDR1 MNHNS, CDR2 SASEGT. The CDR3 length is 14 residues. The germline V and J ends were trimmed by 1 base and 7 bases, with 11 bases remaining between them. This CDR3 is CASSEGSVDQPQHF. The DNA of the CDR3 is TGTGCCAGCAGTGAAGGCAGTGTAGACCAGCCCCAGCATTTT.

Here the CDR3 DNA reads TGTGCCAGCAGCTTAGAACCGACAGTAAATCAGCCCCAGCATTTT. It encodes CASSLEPTVNQPQHF. V and J are TRBV7-2 and TRBJ1-5; D might be TRBD1 (5 bases). Per germline, CDR1 SGHTA and CDR2 FQGNSA. V lost 1 base and J 4 bases, leaving 11 bases between the germline ends. This CDR3 contains 15 residues.

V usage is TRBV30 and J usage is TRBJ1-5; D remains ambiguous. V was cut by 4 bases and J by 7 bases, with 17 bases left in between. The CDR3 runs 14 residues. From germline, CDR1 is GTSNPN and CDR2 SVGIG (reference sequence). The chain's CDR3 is CAWNGLGLGQPQHF. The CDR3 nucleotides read TGTGCCTGGAACGGTTTGGGCTTAGGACAGCCCCAGCATTTT.

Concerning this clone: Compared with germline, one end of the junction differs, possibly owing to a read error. This CDR3 is CANSLAGARDTQYF. CDR3 in DNA: TGTGCCAACAGCTTGGCGGGAGCTAGAGATACGCAGTATTTT. The chain combines TRBV5-6 with TRBJ2-3; TRBD2 matches 7 bases. Germline CDR1 and CDR2: SGHDT and YYEEEE. This CDR3 has 14 residues.

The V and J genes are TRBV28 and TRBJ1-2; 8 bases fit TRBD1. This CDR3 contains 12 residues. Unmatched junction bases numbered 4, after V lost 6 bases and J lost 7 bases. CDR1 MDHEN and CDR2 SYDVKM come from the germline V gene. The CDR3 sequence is CASRGQVAGYTF. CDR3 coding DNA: TGTGCCAGCAGGGGACAGGTAGCTGGCTACACCTTC.

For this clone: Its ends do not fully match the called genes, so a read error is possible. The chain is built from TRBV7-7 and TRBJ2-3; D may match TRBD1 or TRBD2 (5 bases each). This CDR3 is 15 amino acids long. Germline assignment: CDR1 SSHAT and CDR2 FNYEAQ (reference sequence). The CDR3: CASSLGTQHTDTQYF. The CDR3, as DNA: TGTGCTAGCAGCCTCGGGACGCAGCACACAGATACGCAGTATTTT. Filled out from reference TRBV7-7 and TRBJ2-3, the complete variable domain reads GAGVSQSPRYKVTKRGQDVTLRCDPISSHATLYWYQQALGQGPEFLTYFNYEAQPDKSGLPSDRFSAERPEGSISTLTIQRTEQRDSAMYRCASSLGTQHTDTQYFGPGTRLTVL.

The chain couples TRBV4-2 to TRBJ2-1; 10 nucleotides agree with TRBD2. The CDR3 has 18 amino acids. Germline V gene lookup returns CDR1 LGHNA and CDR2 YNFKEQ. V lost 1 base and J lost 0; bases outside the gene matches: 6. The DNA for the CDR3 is TGTGCCAGCAGCCAAGTTGTAGCGGGAGGCCTCTCCTACAATGAGCAGTTCTTC. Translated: CASSQVVAGGLSYNEQFF.

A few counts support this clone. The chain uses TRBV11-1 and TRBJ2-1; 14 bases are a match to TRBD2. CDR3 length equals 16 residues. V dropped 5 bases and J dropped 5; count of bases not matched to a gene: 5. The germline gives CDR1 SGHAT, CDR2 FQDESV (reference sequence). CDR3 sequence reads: CASSKGLAGGNNEQFF. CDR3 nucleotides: TGTGCCAGCAGCAAAGGACTAGCGGGAGGTAACAATGAGCAGTTCTTC.

CDR3 loop: CASSGTGGSYNEQFF. CDR3 coding DNA: TGCGCCAGCAGCGGTACAGGGGGCAGCTACAATGAGCAGTTCTTC. V and J are TRBV5-1 and TRBJ2-1, with 9 bases fitting TRBD1. Germline V gives CDR1 SGHRS, CDR2 YFSETQ. The CDR3 has 15 amino acids. V gave up 4 bases and J gave up 3 bases; unmatched junction bases: 5.

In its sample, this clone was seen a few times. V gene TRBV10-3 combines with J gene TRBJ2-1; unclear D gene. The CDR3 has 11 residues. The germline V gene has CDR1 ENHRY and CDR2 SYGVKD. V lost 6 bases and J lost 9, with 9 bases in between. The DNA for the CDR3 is TGTGCCATCAGCCCAAAGAGTGAGCAGTTCTTC. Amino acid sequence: CAISPKSEQFF.

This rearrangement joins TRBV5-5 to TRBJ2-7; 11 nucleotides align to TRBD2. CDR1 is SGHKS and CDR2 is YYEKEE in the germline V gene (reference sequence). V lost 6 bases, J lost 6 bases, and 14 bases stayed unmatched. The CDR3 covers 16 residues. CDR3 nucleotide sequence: TGTGCCAGCACCAACCATATAGCGGGAGGGCCTATCGAGCAGTACTTC. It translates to CASTNHIAGGPIEQYF. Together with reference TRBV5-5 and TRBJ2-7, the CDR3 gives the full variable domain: DAGVTQSPTHLIKTRGQQVTLRCSPISGHKSVSWYQQVLGQGPQFIFQYYEKEERGRGNFPDRFSARQFPNYSSELNVNALLLGDSALYLCASTNHIAGGPIEQYFGPGTRLTVT.

The CDR3 DNA sequence: TGCGCCAGCAGCATCAGCGGGGGGGACACCGGGGAGCTGTTTTTT. It is translated as CASSISGGDTGELFF. The chain uses TRBV5-1 and TRBJ2-2, with 10 bases identical to TRBD2. The J segment lost 3 bases and the V segment lost 4 bases, leaving 3 bases of the junction unmatched. Germline V gene data show CDR1 as SGHRS and CDR2 as YFSETQ. This CDR3 contains 15 residues.

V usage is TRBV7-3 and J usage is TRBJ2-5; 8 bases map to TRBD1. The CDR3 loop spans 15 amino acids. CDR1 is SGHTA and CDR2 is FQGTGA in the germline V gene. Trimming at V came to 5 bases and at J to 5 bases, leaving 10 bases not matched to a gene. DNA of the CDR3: TGTGCCAGCAGCCCCGGAAGGACAGGGAAGGAGACCCAGTACTTC. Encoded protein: CASSPGRTGKETQYF.

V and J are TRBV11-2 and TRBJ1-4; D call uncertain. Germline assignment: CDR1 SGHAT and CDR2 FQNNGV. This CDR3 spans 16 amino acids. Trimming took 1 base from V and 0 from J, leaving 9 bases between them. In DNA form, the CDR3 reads TGTGCCAGCAGCTTAGGCTCGACGGCAACTAATGAAAAACTGTTTTTT. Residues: CASSLGSTATNEKLFF.

CDR3 loop: CASSLGRGATRGNQPQHF. DNA for the CDR3: TGTGCCAGCAGTTTGGGCAGGGGGGCAACAAGGGGCAATCAGCCCCAGCATTTT. The V gene is TRBV28, the J gene TRBJ1-5; 7 bases map to TRBD1. Germline V lookup: CDR1 MDHEN, CDR2 SYDVKM. CDR3 size: 18 residues. V gave up 3 bases and J gave up 2 bases; unmatched junction bases: 13.

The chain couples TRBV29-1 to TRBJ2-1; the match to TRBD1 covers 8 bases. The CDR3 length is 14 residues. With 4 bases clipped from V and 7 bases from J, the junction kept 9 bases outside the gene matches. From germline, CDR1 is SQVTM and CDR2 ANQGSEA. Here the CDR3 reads CSVAAGGVRNEQFF. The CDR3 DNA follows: TGCAGCGTTGCCGCAGGGGGCGTAAGAAATGAGCAGTTCTTC.